Each of the 4 T cell receptor beta chains below was sequenced from the same sample in a study of blood T cell repertoires in COVID-19. Assay: immunoSEQ multiplex PCR; the TCRdb copy retains only in-frame clones and omits some. Of more than 85,000 clones in the sample, 90% were seen once. Material: peripheral blood. All receptors derive from a human donor in a cohort sampled during active COVID-19.

The chain is built from TRBV5-1 and TRBJ2-7, with 11 bases fitting TRBD2. Trimming took 0 bases from V and 2 from J; bases not matched to a gene: 13. This CDR3 is 19 amino acids long. Germline V CDR1 and CDR2: SGHRS, YFSETQ. The CDR3 loop reads CASSLDLAGGSPPPYEQYF. CDR3 DNA sequence: TGCGCCAGCAGCTTGGACCTAGCGGGAGGTTCTCCCCCCCCCTACGAGCAGTACTTC.

This rearrangement joins TRBV6-1 to TRBJ1-1, with 8 bases lining up with TRBD1. The CDR3 covers 15 residues. In germline, CDR1 is MNHNS, CDR2 SASEGT. The V gene end was trimmed by 4 bases and the J gene end by 12 bases; junction bases not matched to a gene: 16. CDR3 DNA sequence: TGTGCCAGCAGTGCCCTTACCCCCGGGACAGGTCTGACTTTCTTT. Amino acids: CASSALTPGTGLTFF.

The V and J genes are TRBV12-3 or TRBV12-4 and TRBJ1-6; a possible D gene is TRBD1 (6 bases). The CDR3 length is 13 residues. V was shortened by 10 bases and J by 7 bases, with 14 bases between the two germline ends. CDR3 amino acids: CATKGGPNSPLHF. CDR3 sequence (DNA): TGTGCCACGAAAGGGGGTCCGAATTCACCCCTCCACTTT.

The chain combines TRBV28 with TRBJ2-4, with 7 bases identical to TRBD1. Trimming took 4 bases from V and 0 from J; bases not matched to a gene: 9. CDR1 is MDHEN, CDR2 SYDVKM, per germline. There are 17 residues in the CDR3. The CDR3 region has the DNA TGTGCCAGCAGTTCTCCGGGACAGTGGTTAGCCAAAAACATTCAGTACTTC. It translates to CASSSPGQWLAKNIQYF.